The subject of this entry is one TCR beta chain. The antigen remains undetermined. These data belong to a study of OX40 agonist ivuxolimab in advanced cancers. Study results and limitations: Partly responding patients at 0.1-3.0 mg/kg showed some of the smallest clonal expansion. Mean expanded clone counts were higher in CD8+ than CD4+ T cells. Not determined was the antigen specificity of the expanded peripheral T cells.

The table came from immunoSEQ multiplex PCR; TCRdb's copy has only in-frame clones and leaves some out. The sample records roughly 80,000 clones, over 75% being singletons. The sample consisted of CD4+ or CD8+ T cells sorted from blood, taken in a trial of the OX40 agonist ivuxolimab. The source of this sequence is an adult with an advanced solid tumor such as melanoma, head and neck, liver or kidney cancer.

The CDR3 reads CASSLERRDAAFF. The DNA of the CDR3 is TGTGCCAGCAGCTTAGAGAGGCGAGACGCCGCTTTCTTT. The chain is built from TRBV7-2 and TRBJ1-1; D unclear. Trimming took off 1 base at V and 11 bases at J, with 14 bases between the two ends. In germline, CDR1 is SGHTA, CDR2 FQGNSA. The CDR3 is made up of 13 amino acids.